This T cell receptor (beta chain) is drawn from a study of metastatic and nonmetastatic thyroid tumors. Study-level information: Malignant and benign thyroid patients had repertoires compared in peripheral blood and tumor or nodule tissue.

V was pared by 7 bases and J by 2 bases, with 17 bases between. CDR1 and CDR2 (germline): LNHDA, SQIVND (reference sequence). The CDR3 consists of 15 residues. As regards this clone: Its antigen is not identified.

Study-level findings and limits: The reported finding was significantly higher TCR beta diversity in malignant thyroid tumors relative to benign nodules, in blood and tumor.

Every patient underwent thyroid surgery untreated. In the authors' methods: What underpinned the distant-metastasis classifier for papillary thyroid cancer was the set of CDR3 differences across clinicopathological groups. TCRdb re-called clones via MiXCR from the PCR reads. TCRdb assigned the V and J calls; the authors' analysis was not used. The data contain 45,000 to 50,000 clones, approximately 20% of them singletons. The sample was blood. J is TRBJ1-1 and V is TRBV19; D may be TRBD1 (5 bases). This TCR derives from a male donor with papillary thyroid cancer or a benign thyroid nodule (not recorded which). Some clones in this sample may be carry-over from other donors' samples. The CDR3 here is CASNDIRASNTEAFF. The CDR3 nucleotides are TGTGCCAGTAATGACATCAGGGCCTCTAACACTGAAGCTTTCTTT.